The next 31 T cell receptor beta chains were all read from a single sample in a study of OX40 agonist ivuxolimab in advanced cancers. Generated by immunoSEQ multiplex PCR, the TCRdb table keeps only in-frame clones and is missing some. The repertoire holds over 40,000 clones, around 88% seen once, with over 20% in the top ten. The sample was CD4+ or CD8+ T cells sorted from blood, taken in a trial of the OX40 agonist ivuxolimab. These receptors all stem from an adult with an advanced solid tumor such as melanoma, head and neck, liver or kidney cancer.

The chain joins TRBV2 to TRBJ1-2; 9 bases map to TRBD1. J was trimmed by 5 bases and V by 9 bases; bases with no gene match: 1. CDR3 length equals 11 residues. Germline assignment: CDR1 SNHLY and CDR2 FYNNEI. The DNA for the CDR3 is TGTGCCAGGGGACAGGGATATGGCTACACCTTC. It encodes CARGQGYGYTF.

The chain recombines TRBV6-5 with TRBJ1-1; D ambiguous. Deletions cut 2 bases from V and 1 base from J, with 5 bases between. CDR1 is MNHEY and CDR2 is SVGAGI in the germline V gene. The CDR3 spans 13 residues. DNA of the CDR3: TGTGCCAGCAGTTACGCGTCGAACACTGAAGCTTTCTTT. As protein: CASSYASNTEAFF.

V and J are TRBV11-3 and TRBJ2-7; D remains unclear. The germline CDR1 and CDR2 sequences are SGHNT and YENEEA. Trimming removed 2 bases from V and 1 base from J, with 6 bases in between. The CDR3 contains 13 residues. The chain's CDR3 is CASSLTISYEQYF. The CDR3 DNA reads TGTGCCAGCAGCTTAACTATTTCCTACGAGCAGTACTTC.

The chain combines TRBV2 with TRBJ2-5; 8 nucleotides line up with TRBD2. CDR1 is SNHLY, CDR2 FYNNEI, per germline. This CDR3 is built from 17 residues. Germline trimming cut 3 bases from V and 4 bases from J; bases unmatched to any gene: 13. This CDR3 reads CASSEPTSGNGGETQYF. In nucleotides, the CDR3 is TGTGCCAGCAGTGAGCCCACTAGCGGAAACGGGGGAGAGACCCAGTACTTC. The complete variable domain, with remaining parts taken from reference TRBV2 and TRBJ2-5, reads EPEVTQTPSHQVTQMGQEVILRCVPISNHLYFYWYRQILGQKVEFLVSFYNNEISEKSEIFDDQFSVERPDGSNFTLKIRSTKLEDSAMYFCASSEPTSGNGGETQYFGPGTRLLVL.

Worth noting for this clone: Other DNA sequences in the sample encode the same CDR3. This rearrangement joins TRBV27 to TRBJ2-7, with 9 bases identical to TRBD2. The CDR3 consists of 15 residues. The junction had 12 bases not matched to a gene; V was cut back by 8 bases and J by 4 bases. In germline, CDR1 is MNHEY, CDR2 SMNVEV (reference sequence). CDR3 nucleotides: TGTGCCAGCGCCAATGGTGCGGGAGGGTTTTACGAGCAGTACTTC. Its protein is CASANGAGGFYEQYF.

The CDR3 DNA reads TGTGCCTGGAGTGTACAGGGGGAGCTGTTTTTT. This translates into CAWSVQGELFF. The V and J genes are TRBV30 and TRBJ2-2; D is unresolved. V dropped 0 bases and J dropped 8 bases, with 4 bases sitting between them. Looked up from germline, CDR1 is GTSNPN and CDR2 is SVGIG (reference sequence). This CDR3 spans 11 amino acids.

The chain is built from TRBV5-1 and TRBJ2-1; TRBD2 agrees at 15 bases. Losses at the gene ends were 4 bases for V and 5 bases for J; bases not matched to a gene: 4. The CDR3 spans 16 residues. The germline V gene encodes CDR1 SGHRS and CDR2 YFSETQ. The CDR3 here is CASSGLAGGVHNEQFF. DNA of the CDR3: TGCGCCAGCAGCGGACTAGCGGGAGGGGTCCACAATGAGCAGTTCTTC.

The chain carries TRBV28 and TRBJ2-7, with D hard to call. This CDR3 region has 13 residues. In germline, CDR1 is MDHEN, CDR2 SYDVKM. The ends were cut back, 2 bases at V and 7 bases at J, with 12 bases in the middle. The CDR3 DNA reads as TGTGCCAGCAGTTTAAAGAGATCCTTAGAGCAGTACTTC. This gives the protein CASSLKRSLEQYF.

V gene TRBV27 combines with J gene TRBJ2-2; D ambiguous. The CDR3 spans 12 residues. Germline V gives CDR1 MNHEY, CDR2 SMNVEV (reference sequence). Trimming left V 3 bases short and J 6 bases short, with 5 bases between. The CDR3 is CASSLSSGELFF. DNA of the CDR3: TGTGCCAGCAGTTTGAGTTCCGGGGAGCTGTTTTTT.

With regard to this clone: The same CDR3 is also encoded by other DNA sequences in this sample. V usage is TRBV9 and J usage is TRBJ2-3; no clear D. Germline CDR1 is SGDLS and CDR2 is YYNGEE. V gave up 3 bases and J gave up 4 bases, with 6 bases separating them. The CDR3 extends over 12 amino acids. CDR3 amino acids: CASSALADTQYF. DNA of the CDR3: TGTGCCAGCAGCGCATTAGCAGATACGCAGTATTTT.

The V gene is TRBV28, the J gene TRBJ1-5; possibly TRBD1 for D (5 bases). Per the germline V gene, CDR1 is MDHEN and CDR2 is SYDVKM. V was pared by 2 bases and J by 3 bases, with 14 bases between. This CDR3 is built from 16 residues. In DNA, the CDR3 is TGTGCCAGCAGTTTAATTGCCGGGGCACCCAATCAGCCCCAGCATTTT. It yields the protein CASSLIAGAPNQPQHF.

The CDR3 DNA is TGTGCCATCAGGGTTGGGACAGCCTATGGCTACACCTTC. Protein sequence: CAIRVGTAYGYTF. This sequence joins TRBV2 and TRBJ1-2; 7 nucleotides agree with TRBD1. Looked up from germline, CDR1 is SNHLY and CDR2 is FYNNEI. V shed 10 bases and J 4 bases; nucleotides not matched to a gene: 9. This CDR3 is 13 amino acids long.

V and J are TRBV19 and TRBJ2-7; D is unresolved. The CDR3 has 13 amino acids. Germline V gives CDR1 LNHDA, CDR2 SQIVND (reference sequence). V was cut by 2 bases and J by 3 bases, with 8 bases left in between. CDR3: CASSIQAHYEQYF. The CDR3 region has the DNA TGTGCCAGTAGTATACAGGCCCACTACGAGCAGTACTTC. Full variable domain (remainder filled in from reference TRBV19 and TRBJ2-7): DGGITQSPKYLFRKEGQNVTLSCEQNLNHDAMYWYRQDPGQGLRLIYYSQIVNDFQKGDIAEGYSVSREKKESFPLTVTSAQKNPTAFYLCASSIQAHYEQYFGPGTRLTVT.

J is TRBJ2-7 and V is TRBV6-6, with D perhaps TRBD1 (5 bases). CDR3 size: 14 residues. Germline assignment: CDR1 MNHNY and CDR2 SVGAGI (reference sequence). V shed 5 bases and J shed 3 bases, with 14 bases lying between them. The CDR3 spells CASSPTDTFYEQYF. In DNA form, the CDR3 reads TGTGCCAGCAGTCCAACGGACACTTTCTACGAGCAGTACTTC.

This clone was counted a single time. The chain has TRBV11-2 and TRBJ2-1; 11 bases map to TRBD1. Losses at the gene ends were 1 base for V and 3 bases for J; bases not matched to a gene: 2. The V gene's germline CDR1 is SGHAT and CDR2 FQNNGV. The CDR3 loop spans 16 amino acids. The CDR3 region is CASSLGTGGDYNEQFF. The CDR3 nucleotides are TGTGCCAGCAGCTTAGGGACAGGGGGCGACTACAATGAGCAGTTCTTC.

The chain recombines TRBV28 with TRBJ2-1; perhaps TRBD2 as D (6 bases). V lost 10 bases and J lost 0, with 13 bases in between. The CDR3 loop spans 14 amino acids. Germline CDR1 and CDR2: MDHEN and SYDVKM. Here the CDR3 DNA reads TGTGCCACTCGGAGGGCCAGCTCCTACAATGAGCAGTTCTTC. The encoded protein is CATRRASSYNEQFF. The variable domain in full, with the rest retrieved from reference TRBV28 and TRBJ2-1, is DVKVTQSSRYLVKRTGEKVFLECVQDMDHENMFWYRQDPGLGLRLIYFSYDVKMKEKGDIPEGYSVSREKKERFSLILESASTNQTSMYLCATRRASSYNEQFFGPGTRLTVL.

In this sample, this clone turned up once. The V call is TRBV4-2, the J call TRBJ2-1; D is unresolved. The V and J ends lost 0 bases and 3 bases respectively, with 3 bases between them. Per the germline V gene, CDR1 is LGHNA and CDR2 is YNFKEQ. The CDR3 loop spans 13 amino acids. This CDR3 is CASSQDYYNEQFF. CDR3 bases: TGTGCCAGCAGCCAAGATTACTACAATGAGCAGTTCTTC.

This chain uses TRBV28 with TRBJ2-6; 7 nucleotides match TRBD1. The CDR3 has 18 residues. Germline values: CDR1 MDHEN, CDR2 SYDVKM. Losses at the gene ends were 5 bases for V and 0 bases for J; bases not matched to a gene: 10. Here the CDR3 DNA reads TGTGCCAGCAGTACAGGGGACCCTGCCCCCTCTGGGGCCAACGTCCTGACTTTC. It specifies CASSTGDPAPSGANVLTF.

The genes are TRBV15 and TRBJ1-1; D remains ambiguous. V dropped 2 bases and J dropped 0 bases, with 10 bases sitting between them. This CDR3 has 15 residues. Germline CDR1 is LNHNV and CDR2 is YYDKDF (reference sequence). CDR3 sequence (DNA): TGTGCCACCAGCAGAATAGTCGCGCTGAACACTGAAGCTTTCTTT. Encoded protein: CATSRIVALNTEAFF.

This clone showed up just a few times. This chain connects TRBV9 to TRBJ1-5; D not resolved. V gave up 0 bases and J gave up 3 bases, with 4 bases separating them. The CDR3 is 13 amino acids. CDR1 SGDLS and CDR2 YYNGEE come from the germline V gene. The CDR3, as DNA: TGTGCCAGCAGCGTAGCTGACAATCAGCCCCAGCATTTT. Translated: CASSVADNQPQHF. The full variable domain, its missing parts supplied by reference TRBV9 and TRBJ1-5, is DSGVTQTPKHLITATGQRVTLRCSPRSGDLSVYWYQQSLDQGLQFLIQYYNGEERAKGNILERFSAQQFPDLHSELNLSSLELGDSALYFCASSVADNQPQHFGDGTRLSIL.

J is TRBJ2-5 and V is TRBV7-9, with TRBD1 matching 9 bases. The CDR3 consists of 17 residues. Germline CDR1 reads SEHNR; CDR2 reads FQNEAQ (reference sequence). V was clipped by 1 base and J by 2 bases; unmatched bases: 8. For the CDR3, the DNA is TGTGCCAGCAGCTTAGTGGGACAGGGAGGAAAGCAAGAGACCCAGTACTTC. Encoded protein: CASSLVGQGGKQETQYF.

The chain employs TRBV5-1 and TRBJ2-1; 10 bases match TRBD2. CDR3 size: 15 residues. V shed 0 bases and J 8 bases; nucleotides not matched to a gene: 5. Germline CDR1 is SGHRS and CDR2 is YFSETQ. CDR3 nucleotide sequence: TGCGCCAGCAGCTTGGATAGCGGGAGGTATGATGAGCAGTTCTTC. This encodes CASSLDSGRYDEQFF.

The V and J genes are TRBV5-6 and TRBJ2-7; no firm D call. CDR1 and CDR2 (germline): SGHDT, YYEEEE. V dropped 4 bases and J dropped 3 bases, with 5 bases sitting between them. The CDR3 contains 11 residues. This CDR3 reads CASSRFYEQYF. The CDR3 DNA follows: TGTGCCAGCAGCCGGTTCTACGAGCAGTACTTC.

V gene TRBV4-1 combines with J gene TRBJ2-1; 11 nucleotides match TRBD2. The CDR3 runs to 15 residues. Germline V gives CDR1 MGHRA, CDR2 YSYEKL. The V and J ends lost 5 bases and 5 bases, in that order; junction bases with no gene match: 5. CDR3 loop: CASSSGTSGHNEQFF. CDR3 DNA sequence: TGCGCCAGCAGCTCCGGGACTAGCGGACACAATGAGCAGTTCTTC.

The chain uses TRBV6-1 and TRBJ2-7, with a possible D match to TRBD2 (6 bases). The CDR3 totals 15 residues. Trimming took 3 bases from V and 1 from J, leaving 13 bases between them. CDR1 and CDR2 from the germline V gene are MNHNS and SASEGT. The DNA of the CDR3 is TGTGCCAGCAGTGAGGAGGCTAGCGTATCCTACGAGCAGTACTTC. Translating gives CASSEEASVSYEQYF.

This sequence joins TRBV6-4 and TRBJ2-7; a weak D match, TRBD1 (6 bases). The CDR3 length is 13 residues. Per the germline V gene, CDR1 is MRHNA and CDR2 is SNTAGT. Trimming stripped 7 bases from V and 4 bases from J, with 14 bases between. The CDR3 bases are TGTGCCAGCATGAGGCAGGGGCTTTACGAGCAGTACTTC. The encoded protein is CASMRQGLYEQYF.

This chain's CDR3 is CASTEGGNYGYTF. In DNA form, the CDR3 reads TGTGCCAGCACCGAGGGGGGTAACTATGGCTACACCTTC. This chain joins TRBV2 and TRBJ1-2; D perhaps matches TRBD1 (6 bases). This CDR3 is 13 amino acids long. Germline V gene sequence: CDR1 SNHLY, CDR2 FYNNEI. Trimming cost V 7 bases and J 1 base, with 10 bases left between them.

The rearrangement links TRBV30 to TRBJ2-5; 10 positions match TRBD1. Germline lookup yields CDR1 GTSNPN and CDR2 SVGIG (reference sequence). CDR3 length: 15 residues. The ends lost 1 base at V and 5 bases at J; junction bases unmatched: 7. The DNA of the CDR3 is TGTGCCTGGAGTGGGGACAGGGGTTTGCGGGAGACCCAGTACTTC. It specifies CAWSGDRGLRETQYF. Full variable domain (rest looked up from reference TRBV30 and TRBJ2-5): SQTIHQWPATLVQPVGSPLSLECTVEGTSNPNLYWYRQAAGRGLQLLFYSVGIGQISSEVPQNLSASRPQDRQFILSSKKLLLSDSGFYLCAWSGDRGLRETQYFGPGTRLLVL.

The CDR3, as DNA: TGTGCCAGTAGTCCAGGGACAGCCATAGCCAAAAACATTCAGTACTTC. This gives the protein CASSPGTAIAKNIQYF. V and J are TRBV19 and TRBJ2-4; 7 nucleotides line up with TRBD1. Germline V CDR1 and CDR2: LNHDA, SQIVND (reference sequence). The V and J ends lost 5 bases and 0 bases, in that order; junction bases with no gene match: 7. The CDR3 is made up of 16 amino acids.

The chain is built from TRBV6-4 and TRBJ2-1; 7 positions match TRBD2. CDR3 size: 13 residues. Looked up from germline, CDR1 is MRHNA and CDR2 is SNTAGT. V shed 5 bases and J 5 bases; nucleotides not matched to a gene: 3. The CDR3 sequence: CASSLAENNEQFF. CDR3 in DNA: TGTGCCAGCAGTCTAGCGGAGAACAATGAGCAGTTCTTC.

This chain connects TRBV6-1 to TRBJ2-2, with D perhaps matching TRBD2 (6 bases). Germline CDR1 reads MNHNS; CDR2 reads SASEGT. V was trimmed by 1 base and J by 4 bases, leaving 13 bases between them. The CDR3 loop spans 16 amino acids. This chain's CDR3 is CASSEGTNRGTGELFF. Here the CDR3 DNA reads TGTGCCAGCAGTGAAGGGACTAACCGGGGCACCGGGGAGCTGTTTTTT.